This TCR beta chain was captured by sequencing in a study of blood T cell repertoires in COVID-19. As for the study in general: Sample material is recorded as cDNA or gDNA derived from T cells, B-cell-depleted T cells, or PBMCs.

Trimming stripped 6 bases from V and 6 bases from J, with 20 bases between. From germline, CDR1 is SGHRS and CDR2 YFSETQ. The CDR3 is 15 amino acids. Per the authors' pipeline: For nucleated cells, counts were estimated from reference gene primer amplification. Clones were read by immunoSEQ multiplex PCR, and TCRdb kept only the in-frame ones, dropping some. The DNA gave D and trimming, while V, J and clone size come from that table. The sample shows some 150,000 clones, 85% to 90% of them seen only once. The receptor was derived from a man aged 18 to 30 with active or convalescent COVID-19. The genes are TRBV5-1 and TRBJ2-3; D is unclear. The sequenced sample was peripheral blood. In nucleotides, the CDR3 is TGCGCCAGCATGATTTGGGCTGGGCAGACCGATACGCAGTATTTT. Its protein product is CASMIWAGQTDTQYF. The full variable domain, rest sourced from reference TRBV5-1 and TRBJ2-3, is KAGVTQTPRYLIKTRGQQVTLSCSPISGHRSVSWYQQTPGQGLQFLFEYFSETQRNKGNFPGRFSGRQFSNSRSEMNVSTLELGDSALYLCASMIWAGQTDTQYFGPGTRLTVL.